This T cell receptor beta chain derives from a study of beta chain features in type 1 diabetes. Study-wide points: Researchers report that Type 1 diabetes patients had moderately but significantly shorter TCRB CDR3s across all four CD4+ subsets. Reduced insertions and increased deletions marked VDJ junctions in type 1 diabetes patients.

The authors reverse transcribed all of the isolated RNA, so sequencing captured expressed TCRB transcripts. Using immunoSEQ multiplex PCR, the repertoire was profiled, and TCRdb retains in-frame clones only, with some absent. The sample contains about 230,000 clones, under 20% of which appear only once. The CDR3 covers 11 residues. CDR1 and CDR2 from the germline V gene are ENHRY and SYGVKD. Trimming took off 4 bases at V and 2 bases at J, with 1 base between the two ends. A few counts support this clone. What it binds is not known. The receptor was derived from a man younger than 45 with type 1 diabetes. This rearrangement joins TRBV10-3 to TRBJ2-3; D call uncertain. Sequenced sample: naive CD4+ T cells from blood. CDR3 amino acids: CAISATDTQYF. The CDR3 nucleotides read TGTGCCATCAGTGCCACAGATACGCAGTATTTT.